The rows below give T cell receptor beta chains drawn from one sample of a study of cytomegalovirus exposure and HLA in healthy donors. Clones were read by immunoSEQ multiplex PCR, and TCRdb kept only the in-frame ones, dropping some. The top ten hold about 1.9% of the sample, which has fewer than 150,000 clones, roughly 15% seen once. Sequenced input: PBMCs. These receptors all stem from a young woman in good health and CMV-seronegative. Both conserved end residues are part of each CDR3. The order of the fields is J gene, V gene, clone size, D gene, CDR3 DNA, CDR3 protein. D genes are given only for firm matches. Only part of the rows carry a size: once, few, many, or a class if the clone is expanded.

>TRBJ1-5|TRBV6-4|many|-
TGTGCCAGCAGCGAAACGGCAGAGGGCAATCAGCCCCAGCATTTT
CASSETAEGNQPQHF
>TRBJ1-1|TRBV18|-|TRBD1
TGTGCCAGCTCATCCACAGGGGATCACACTGAAGCTTTCTTT
CASSSTGDHTEAFF
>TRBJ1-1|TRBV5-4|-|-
TGTGCCAGCAGCTCGCCGGGGGAGAACACTGAAGCTTTCTTT
CASSSPGENTEAFF
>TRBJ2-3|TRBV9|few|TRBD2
TGTGCCAGCGGACAAAAAGCGGGGGCCCGCACAGATACGCAGTATTTT
CASGQKAGARTDTQYF
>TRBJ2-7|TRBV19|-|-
TGTGCCAGTAGTATAGAGACAGGCACCTTCGAGCAGTACTTC
CASSIETGTFEQYF
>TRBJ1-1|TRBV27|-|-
TGTGCCAGCAGCAAGACCAGGGGCGGGAACACTGAAGCTTTCTTT
CASSKTRGGNTEAFF
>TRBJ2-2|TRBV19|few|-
TGTGCCAGTAGTTTTACAGGGAACACCGGGGAGCTGTTTTTT
CASSFTGNTGELFF
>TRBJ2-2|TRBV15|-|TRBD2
TGTGCCACCAGCGGTGCGGGAGTGGGAACCGGGGAGCTGTTTTTT
CATSGAGVGTGELFF
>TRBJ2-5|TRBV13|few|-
TGTGCCAGCAGCCCCCCGAGTGGTCCGGAGACCCAGTACTTC
CASSPPSGPETQYF
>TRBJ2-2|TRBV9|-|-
TGTGCCAGCAGGTTGGGACAGAACACCGGGGAGCTGTTTTTT
CASRLGQNTGELFF
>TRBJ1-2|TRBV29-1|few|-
TGCAGCGTTGATGTCGGGACATCCCATGGGGATGGCTACACCTTC
CSVDVGTSHGDGYTF
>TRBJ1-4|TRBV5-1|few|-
TGCGCCAGCAGCTCTAGACGGGATGAAAAACTGTTTTTT
CASSSRRDEKLFF
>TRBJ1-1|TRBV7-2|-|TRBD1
TGTGCCAGCAGCCAGGACAGGGTAATCACTGAAGCTTTCTTT
CASSQDRVITEAFF
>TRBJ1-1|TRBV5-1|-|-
TGCGCCAGCAGCTTGAGTGGTTCTAGTAGGAACACTGAAGCTTTCTTT
CASSLSGSSRNTEAFF
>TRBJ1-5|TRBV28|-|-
TGTGCCAGCAGTTCCCCAGGGATTGAAAACAATCAGCCCCAGCATTTT
CASSSPGIENNQPQHF
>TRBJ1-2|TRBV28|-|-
TGTGCCAGCACCCCCGGCGGGGACTCCTATGGCTACACCTTC
CASTPGGDSYGYTF
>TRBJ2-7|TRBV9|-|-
TGTGCCAGCAGCGTCGGGGGTACAGCCTACGAGCAGTACTTC
CASSVGGTAYEQYF
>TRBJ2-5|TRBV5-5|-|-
TGTGCCAGCAGCTTGGCTTTACCGGGCCAAGAGACCCAGTACTTC
CASSLALPGQETQYF
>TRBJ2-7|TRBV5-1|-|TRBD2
TGCGCCAGCAGCTTGGTAGGCAGCGGGAGGGCAGTGTACTTC
CASSLVGSGRAVYF
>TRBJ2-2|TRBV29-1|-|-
TGCAGCGTTGAAGGTAGACTCGGGGAGCTGTTTTTT
CSVEGRLGELFF
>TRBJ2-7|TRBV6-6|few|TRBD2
TGTGCCAGCAGCCCCCCTGGACTAGCGGGAACCTACGAGCAGTACTTC
CASSPPGLAGTYEQYF
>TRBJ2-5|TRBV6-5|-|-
TGTGCCAGCAGTTCCGCTGGACAACCACAAGAGACCCAGTACTTC
CASSSAGQPQETQYF
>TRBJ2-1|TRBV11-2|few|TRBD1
TGTGCCAGCAGCTTAGGGGACAGTCCATACAATGAGCAGTTCTTC
CASSLGDSPYNEQFF
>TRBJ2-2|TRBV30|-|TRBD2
TGTGCCTGGAGTTTAGGACTAGCGGGGAACACCGGGGAGCTGTTTTTT
CAWSLGLAGNTGELFF
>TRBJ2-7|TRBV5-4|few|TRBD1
TGTGCCAGCAGCCCTGGACGGACAGGAGTTCCTTTCTTC
CASSPGRTGVPFF
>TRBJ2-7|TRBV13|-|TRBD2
TGTGCCAGCGGTCTAGGGCTAGCGGGGACCTACGAGCAGTACTTC
CASGLGLAGTYEQYF
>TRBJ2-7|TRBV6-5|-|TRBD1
TGTGCCAGCAGTTACTGGGGACAGGGAAACGAGCAGTACTTC
CASSYWGQGNEQYF
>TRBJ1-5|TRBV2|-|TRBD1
TGTGCCAGCAGGTCAGGACAGGGAGAAGCTCAGCCCCAGCATTTT
CASRSGQGEAQPQHF